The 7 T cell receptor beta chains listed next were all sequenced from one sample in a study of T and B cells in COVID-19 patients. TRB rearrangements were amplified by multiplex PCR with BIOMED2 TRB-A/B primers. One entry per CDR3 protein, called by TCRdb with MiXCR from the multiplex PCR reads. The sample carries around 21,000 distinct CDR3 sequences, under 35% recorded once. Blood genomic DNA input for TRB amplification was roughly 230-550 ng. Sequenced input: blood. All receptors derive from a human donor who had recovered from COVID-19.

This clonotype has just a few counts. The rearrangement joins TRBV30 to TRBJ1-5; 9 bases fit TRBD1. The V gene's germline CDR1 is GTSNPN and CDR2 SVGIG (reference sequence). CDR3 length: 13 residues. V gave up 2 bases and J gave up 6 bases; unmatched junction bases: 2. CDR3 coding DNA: TGTGCCTGGAGTTTGACAGGGGGTCAGCCCCAGCATTTT. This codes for CAWSLTGGQPQHF.

CDR3: CASSVGYSYNEQFF. The CDR3 bases are TGCGCCAGCAGCGTGGGGTACTCCTACAATGAGCAGTTCTTC. The chain joins TRBV4-1 to TRBJ2-1; no clear D gene. Germline values: CDR1 MGHRA, CDR2 YSYEKL. Trimming removed 5 bases from V and 0 bases from J, with 8 bases in between. The CDR3 is 14 amino acids.

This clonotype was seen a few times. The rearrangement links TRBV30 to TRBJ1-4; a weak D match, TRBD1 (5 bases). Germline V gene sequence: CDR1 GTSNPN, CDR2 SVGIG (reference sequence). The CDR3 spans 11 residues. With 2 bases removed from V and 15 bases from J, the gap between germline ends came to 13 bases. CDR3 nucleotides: TGTGCCTGGAGTAATGTCCGGGGGTTGTTTTTT. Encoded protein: CAWSNVRGLFF.

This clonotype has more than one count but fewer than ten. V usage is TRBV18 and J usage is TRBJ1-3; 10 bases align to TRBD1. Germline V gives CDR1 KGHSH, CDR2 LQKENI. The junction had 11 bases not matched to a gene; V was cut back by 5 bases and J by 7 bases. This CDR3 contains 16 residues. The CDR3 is CASSAATGGSTNTIYF. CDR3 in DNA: TGTGCCAGCTCAGCGGCGACAGGGGGCTCGACGAACACCATATATTTT.

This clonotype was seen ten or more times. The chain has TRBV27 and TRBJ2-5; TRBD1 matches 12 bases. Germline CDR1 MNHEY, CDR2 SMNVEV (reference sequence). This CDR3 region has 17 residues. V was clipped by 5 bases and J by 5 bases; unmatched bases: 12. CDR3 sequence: CASSPRGQGAGRETQYF. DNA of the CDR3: TGTGCCAGCAGTCCAAGGGGACAGGGGGCCGGGCGGGAGACCCAGTACTTC.

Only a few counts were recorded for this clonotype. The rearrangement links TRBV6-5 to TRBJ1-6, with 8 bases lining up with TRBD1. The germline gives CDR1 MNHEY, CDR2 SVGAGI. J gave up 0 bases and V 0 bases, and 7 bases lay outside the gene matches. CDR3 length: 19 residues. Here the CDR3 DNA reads TGTGCCAGCAGTTACTCCTTCAGACAGGGGAGCTCCTATAATTCACCCCTCCACTTT. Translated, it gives CASSYSFRQGSSYNSPLHF.

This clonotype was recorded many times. The CDR3 DNA sequence: TGTGCCAGCAGTTACGGAACCCAGGGTAGCGAGCAGTACTTC. This encodes CASSYGTQGSEQYF. J is TRBJ2-7 and V is TRBV6-5; D is perhaps TRBD1 (5 bases). The length of the CDR3 is 14 residues. CDR1 is MNHEY and CDR2 is SVGAGI in the germline V gene. The germline V and J ends were trimmed by 2 bases and 6 bases, with 14 bases remaining between them.